This T cell receptor beta chain was sequenced in a study of T cell responses to AZD1222 COVID-19 vaccine (dated by TCRdb to about 2021). Looking at the study overall: AZD1222 recipients given second doses at about 4 weeks or at about 12 weeks were pooled, since spike-specific TCR depth and breadth were not found to differ between the two schedules. Trial participants were enrolled into age subgroups of 18-55, 56-69 and 70-plus years, which contained about 150, 27 and 61 TCR-sequenced participants, respectively. A total of around 240 trial participants underwent TCR sequencing, of whom about 210 received two doses of AZD1222 and some 25 received two doses of the MenACWY control vaccine. The paper as a whole reports these results and caveats: The 56-69-year group was small, and its depth increase did not reach significance, likely because of low power. Spike-specific TCR breadth and depth rose significantly after two AZD1222 doses compared with day 0 and with MenACWY recipients. The whole spike protein was spanned by vaccine-associated CD4 TCRs, and dominant responses were seen in regions 160-218 and 743-854. Conclusions about previously exposed vaccinees were limited because only a handful of AZD1222 recipients were SARS-CoV-2 seropositive at baseline. Because no day 14 peak-response samples were available, the repertoires could be characterized only after the peak T cell response. Participants were mostly white British and included more females than males, and it was suggested by the authors that clonal diversity may have been underestimated. Nearly half of unique spike-specific TCRs reportedly recognized epitopes outside regions mutated in the B.1.351 and B.1.1.7 variants.

This clone was picked up one time. The antigen it binds to is not known. No base quality information exists; no much larger clone differs at one position. The CDR3 regions of human TCRbeta chains were subjected to immunosequencing. Under the source paper's analysis protocol: TCRs in the repertoires were matched against a reference library of SARS-CoV-2-specific TCRs that had been generated with the MIRA antigen-specificity platform. Breadth was defined as the fraction of unique TCRs that were SARS-CoV-2-associated, and depth was defined as the fraction of total T cells that were SARS-CoV-2-associated. Using the MIRA data, each spike-specific TCR was assigned both to the spike region to which the TCR was reactive and to a CD4 or CD8 class. Log10-transformed breadth and depth values were compared by one-way ANOVA with Sidak's multiple comparisons tests. TCRdb took this table from immuneACCESS and kept in-frame rearrangements with V and J called. Such tables lack part of the clones; where checked against another copy, unresolved V genes explain under half of the gap, and the rest is unexplained. That table gives V, J and clone size, and the DNA gave D and trimming. The sample table holds 150,000 or so clones, of which around nine tenths were seen once. In total, the top ten clones hold roughly 1.9% of the sample.

Compared with germline, V lacks 4 bases and J lacks 3 bases; bases without a gene match: 5. The CDR3 starts with the cysteine, ends with the phenylalanine, and has 15 residues. Only the CDR3 region is kept as DNA, spanning 45 bases read in frame from base 1. From a lookup of the germline V gene (reference sequence), CDR1 and CDR2 are MNHNY and SVGAGI. Explained via the paper, the time point label denotes: baseline before first vaccination. Vaccinee samples came from UK trials COV001 and COV002, including a single-blind randomized controlled phase 2/3 trial of AZD1222 (ChAdOx1 nCoV-19) in healthy adults. Trial participant PBMC samples were collected at day 0 and day 28 after the second dose for TCRbeta chain sequencing.

The TCR was taken from an adult in good health. The chain is made from TRBV6-6 and TRBJ2-3, and TRBD2 aligns with 9 junction nucleotides. Source: peripheral blood, taken on day 0 of AZD1222 vaccination. The CDR3 is CASSFQREVTDTQYF. The nucleotide sequence is given as TGTGCCAGCAGTTTCCAGCGGGAGGTTACAGATACGCAGTATTTT.